A selection of T cell receptor beta chains follows, all from one sample in a study of T cells after yellow fever vaccination. One entry per CDR3 protein results from TCRdb running MiXCR on the 5' RACE reads. The table shows around 310,000 distinct CDR3 sequences, with roughly 4% occurring only once. The source was PBMCs, collected on the day of the yellow fever booster vaccination. These receptors all come from a man between 18 and 29 years old who received the YFV17D yellow fever vaccine. Both conserved end residues are part of each CDR3. A D gene is named only where the DNA matches it firmly. Clone sizes are given selectively: once, few, many, or a class where the clone is expanded.

TRBV5-1	TRBJ2-5	many	-	TGCGCCAGCAGCTTGTACCTAGCGACCATGGGGGAGACCCAGTACTTC	CASSLYLATMGETQYF
TRBV5-1	TRBJ2-3	many	-	TGCGCCAGCAGCTTGGATCAGTTCACAGATACGCAGTATTTT	CASSLDQFTDTQYF
TRBV20-1	TRBJ1-4	few	-	TGCAGTGCTCAGGACCCGCGGGCCCTAAATGAAAAACTGTTTTTT	CSAQDPRALNEKLFF
TRBV28	TRBJ1-1	-	-	TGTGCCAGCAGTCCCCTTCTGATGAACACTGAAGCTTTCTTT	CASSPLLMNTEAFF
TRBV4-2	TRBJ2-5	few	-	TGTGCCAGCAGCCAAGAAGGCCCCCTGGAGGGACAACGCCAAGAGACCCAGTACTTC	CASSQEGPLEGQRQETQYF
TRBV6-5	TRBJ2-5	-	TRBD1	TGTGCCAGCAGCCCGGCCGGGACAGGGGAGACCCAGTACTTC	CASSPAGTGETQYF
TRBV7-9	TRBJ1-4	many	-	TGTGCCAGCGGTCCCGGGGGGGCTCTTGCGTATGAAAAACTGTTTTTT	CASGPGGALAYEKLFF
TRBV5-1	TRBJ2-3	many	TRBD1	TGCGCCAGCAGCTTCCTTTGGGACAGGGGCACAGATACGCAGTATTTT	CASSFLWDRGTDTQYF
TRBV5-1	TRBJ2-1	many	TRBD1	TGCGCCAGCAGCTTGGACCCAGGGGGCAAGGTACGATACAATGAGCAGTTCTTC	CASSLDPGGKVRYNEQFF
TRBV6-6	TRBJ2-5	many	-	TGTGCCAGCAGTTACGGGGGGCTTGAGACCCAGTACTTC	CASSYGGLETQYF